Included here is one T cell receptor beta chain sequence, with context. Its antigen is not identified. The data belong to a study of cytomegalovirus exposure and HLA in healthy donors. Study at large: Around four fifths of roughly 400 genotyped donors fell in the Caucasian-associated ancestry cluster. Overall study results and limits: In vitro experiments confirmed that a few CMV-associated chains were specific for CMV antigens.

The CDR3 runs to 15 residues. Germline CDR1 WNHNN, CDR2 SYGVQD (reference sequence). The ends were cut back, 4 bases at V and 1 base at J, with 10 bases in the middle. Vbeta (60) and Jbeta (13) primers were used in the PCR. Sequencing used immunoSEQ multiplex PCR; TCRdb keeps in-frame clones, though not all of them. The sample's table shows over 120,000 clones. The receptor was isolated from a male donor in good health and CMV-seronegative. The chain has TRBV10-1 and TRBJ2-2; D gene uncertain. Sequencing input: PBMCs. The CDR3 sequence: CASSGLSRNTGELFF. CDR3 nucleotide sequence: TGCGCCAGCAGTGGCCTTAGCAGGAACACCGGGGAGCTGTTTTTT.